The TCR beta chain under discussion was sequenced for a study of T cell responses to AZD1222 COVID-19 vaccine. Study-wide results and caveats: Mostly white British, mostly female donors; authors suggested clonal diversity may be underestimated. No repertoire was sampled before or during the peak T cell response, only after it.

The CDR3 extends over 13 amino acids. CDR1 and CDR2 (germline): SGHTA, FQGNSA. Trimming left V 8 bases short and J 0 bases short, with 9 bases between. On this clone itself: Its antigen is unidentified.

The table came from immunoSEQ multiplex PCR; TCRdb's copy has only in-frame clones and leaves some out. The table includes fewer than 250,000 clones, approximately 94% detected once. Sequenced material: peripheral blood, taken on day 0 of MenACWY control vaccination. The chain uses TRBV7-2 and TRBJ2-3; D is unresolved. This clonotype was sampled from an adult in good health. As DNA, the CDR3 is TGTGCCAGCCGATCTCCTAGCACAGATACGCAGTATTTT. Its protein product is CASRSPSTDTQYF.